This T cell receptor beta chain came from a study of T cells in localized non-small cell lung cancer. Whole-study results and caveats: It was uninvolved adjacent lung that showed the highest T cell clonality, exceeding tumor.

Trimming removed 4 bases from V and 4 bases from J, with 11 bases in between. The CDR3 consists of 13 residues. Per germline, CDR1 SNHLY and CDR2 FYNNEI. This clone was detected once. As yet, its antigen is unknown. TCRdb's copy holds only in-frame clones and misses some; the assay was immunoSEQ multiplex PCR. The table lists more than 25,000 clones, 85% to 90% of them singletons. The rearrangement links TRBV2 to TRBJ2-7; tentatively, D is TRBD1 (5 bases). This TCR came from an older female donor with stage III squamous cell lung carcinoma. Sequencing was performed on peripheral blood, taken before any cancer treatment. The CDR3 loop reads CASSADSLYEQYF. The CDR3 DNA follows: TGTGCCAGCAGTGCCGACAGCCTATACGAGCAGTACTTC.